The 2 T cell receptor beta chains below were found in one sample sequenced in a study of a mutant IDH1 vaccine in newly diagnosed glioma. This table comes from immunoSEQ multiplex PCR, and its TCRdb copy is limited to in-frame clones, with some not included. The sample has tens of thousands of clones, about 77% seen once. Their antigen targets remain unknown. Time point in this sample: week 5, during vaccination. A 20-mer mutant IDH1 peptide at 300 ug was injected subcutaneously with topical imiquimod. The specimen comprised PBMCs, sampled from a glioma patient whose treatment included an IDH1 peptide vaccine. Receptors were obtained from a woman in her thirties or forties with glioma.

The chain recombines TRBV5-6 with TRBJ1-3, with D unresolved. Trimming left V 0 bases short and J 0 bases short, with 10 bases between. The CDR3 contains 16 residues. CDR1 is SGHDT, CDR2 YYEEEE, per germline. CDR3 DNA sequence: TGTGCCAGCAGCTTGGCCAACGGTCACTCTGGAAACACCATATATTTT. Translation gives CASSLANGHSGNTIYF. Full variable domain (outside the CDR3, taken from reference TRBV5-6 and TRBJ1-3): DAGVTQSPTHLIKTRGQQVTLRCSPKSGHDTVSWYQQALGQGPQFIFQYYEEEERQRGNFPDRFSGHQFPNYSSELNVNALLLGDSALYLCASSLANGHSGNTIYFGEGSWLTVV.

This sequence joins TRBV2 and TRBJ2-2; no clear D. The germline V and J ends were trimmed by 7 bases and 4 bases, with 13 bases remaining between them. Germline V gene lookup returns CDR1 SNHLY and CDR2 FYNNEI. CDR3 size: 14 residues. The CDR3 sequence: CASNQIGLTGELFF. The CDR3 DNA follows: TGTGCCAGCAACCAGATTGGGCTCACCGGGGAGCTGTTTTTT.